The rows below give T cell receptor beta chains drawn from one sample of a study of neurological immune-mediated disorders. TCRdb reprocessed the 5' RACE reads via MiXCR and lists one record per CDR3 protein. The sample has fewer than 55,000 distinct CDR3 sequences; about 6% are singletons. The sample consisted of CD4+ T cells from blood. The source is a woman aged 40 to 50 in good health. The conserved cysteine and the conserved F or W are not part of the CDR3 here.

j_gene,v_gene,CDR3aa
TRBJ1-5,TRBV20-1,SARDGGGSQPQH
TRBJ2-7,TRBV20-1,SARAPGVSYEQY
TRBJ2-5,TRBV20-1,SARDPTGPQETQY
TRBJ2-1,TRBV20-1,SARGLRANNEQF
TRBJ2-5,TRBV27,ASRTFAGQGSLETQY
TRBJ2-5,TRBV7-8,ASSLDTQRGETQY
TRBJ2-3,TRBV7-3,ASSSAGGTDTQY
TRBJ2-7,TRBV5-1,ASSGQGSLYEQY
TRBJ1-1,TRBV5-1,ASSLAIEATEAF
TRBJ2-5,TRBV29-1,SGEGLQETQY
TRBJ2-1,TRBV6-6,ASTQDSTYNEQF
TRBJ2-7,TRBV5-1,ASSLVVQTYEQY
TRBJ2-7,TRBV10-3,ATERAGNYEQY
TRBJ1-1,TRBV29-1,SVEVIQGSEAF
TRBJ2-5,TRBV20-1,SARGTSGGTGETQY
TRBJ2-5,TRBV28,ASSWGGQETQY
TRBJ2-7,TRBV10-3,AITGANEQY
TRBJ2-2,TRBV5-1,ASRDGLAGNTGELF
TRBJ1-4,TRBV18,ASSPPQGTREKLF
TRBJ2-7,TRBV7-9,ASSAGPGLAYEQY
TRBJ2-1,TRBV29-1,SVGQGTYNEQF
TRBJ1-1,TRBV5-1,ASSSGLTGDTEAF
TRBJ2-4,TRBV20-1,SAPTSGTKNIQY
TRBJ2-5,TRBV20-1,SAWNAGDLQETQY
TRBJ1-2,TRBV20-1,SAPTGSYGYT
TRBJ2-2,TRBV5-1,ASSVTSGSPWVTGELF
TRBJ1-2,TRBV6-5,ASSYTTGDNYGYT
TRBJ2-1,TRBV10-3,AISAGPSKNNEQF
TRBJ2-1,TRBV3-1,ASSPGLAVAYNEQF
TRBJ2-6,TRBV29-1,SVELAGAGANVLT
TRBJ1-4,TRBV6-5,ASRPGQRNEKLF
TRBJ2-7,TRBV7-2,ASSFGSVISYEQY
TRBJ2-5,TRBV7-2,ASSLTSEDTQY
TRBJ2-7,TRBV5-5,ASSLTGAHYEQY
TRBJ2-2,TRBV12-3/TRBV12-4,ASSLGQGQLF
TRBJ2-7,TRBV11-2,ASSLVGQATYEQY
TRBJ2-1,TRBV5-1,ASSQGLAGVNEQF
TRBJ1-1,TRBV29-1,SSHLAGSTGAEAF
TRBJ2-3,TRBV20-1,SASIGSGNTDTQY
TRBJ1-1,TRBV6-2/TRBV6-3,ASYDSGTEAF
TRBJ2-3,TRBV4-3,ASSHRQSTDTQY
TRBJ2-1,TRBV11-2,ASSFLGTDNEQF
TRBJ1-4,TRBV20-1,SAAVSATNEKLF
TRBJ2-4,TRBV6-5,ASSSGTSIKNIQY
TRBJ1-1,TRBV15,ATSTKVRAEAF
TRBJ2-3,TRBV7-2,ASSLGRGMQDTQY
TRBJ2-5,TRBV11-2,ASSLVLGGRGAETQY
TRBJ2-2,TRBV7-8,ASSLAGSRELF
TRBJ2-1,TRBV14,ASSQGTGPSGISNEQF
TRBJ2-7,TRBV9,ASSVAAGPAYEQY